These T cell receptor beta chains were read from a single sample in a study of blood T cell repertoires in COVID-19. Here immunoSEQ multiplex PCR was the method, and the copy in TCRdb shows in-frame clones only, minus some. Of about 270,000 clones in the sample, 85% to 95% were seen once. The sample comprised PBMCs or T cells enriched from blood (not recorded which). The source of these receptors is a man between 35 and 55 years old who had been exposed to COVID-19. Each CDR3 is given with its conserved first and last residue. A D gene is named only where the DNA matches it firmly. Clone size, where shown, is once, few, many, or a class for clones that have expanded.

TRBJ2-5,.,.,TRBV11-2,TGTGCCAGCAGCTTATCTACAGAAGAGACCCAGTACTTC,CASSLSTEETQYF
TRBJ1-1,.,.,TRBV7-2,TGTGCCAGCAGCTTGACTGGGGGCGAGACTGAAGCTTTCTTT,CASSLTGGETEAFF
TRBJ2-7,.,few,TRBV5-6,TGTGCCAGCAGCTTGGCCGGGTTAATCCGCGAGCAGTACTTC,CASSLAGLIREQYF
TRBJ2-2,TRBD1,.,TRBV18,TGTGCCAGCTCACCTCCGGGACAGGGATTAACCGGGGAGCTGTTTTTT,CASSPPGQGLTGELFF
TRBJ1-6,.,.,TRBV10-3,TGTGCCATCAGTGATGCGCTTTCAAGGGGTTCACCCCTCCACTTT,CAISDALSRGSPLHF
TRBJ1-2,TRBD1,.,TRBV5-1,TGCGCCAGCAGCCACGGGTCAGGGGGCTTAGCTGGCTACACCTTC,CASSHGSGGLAGYTF
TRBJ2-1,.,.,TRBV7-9,TGTGCCAGCAGCTTAAGACTAGTGGTTATTGGCAATGAGCAGTTCTTC,CASSLRLVVIGNEQFF
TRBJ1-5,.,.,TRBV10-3,TGTGCCATCAAGGGAGGGCATGATCAGCCCCAGCATTTT,CAIKGGHDQPQHF
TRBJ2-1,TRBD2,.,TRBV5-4,TGTGCCAGCAGCTTGGGACTAGCGAAAAGCTCCTACAATGAGCAGTTCTTC,CASSLGLAKSSYNEQFF
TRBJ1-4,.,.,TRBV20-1,TGCAGTGCTAGTCAGGGAGGGTCGGCTAATGAAAAACTGTTTTTT,CSASQGGSANEKLFF
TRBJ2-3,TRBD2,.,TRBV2,TGTGCCAGCAGTGACCAGCGGGAGTCCGTAGATACGCAGTATTTT,CASSDQRESVDTQYF
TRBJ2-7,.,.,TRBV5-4,TGTGCCAGCAGCTTAGCGGGACAAAAAAACGAGCAGTACTTC,CASSLAGQKNEQYF
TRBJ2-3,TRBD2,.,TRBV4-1,TGCGCCAGCAGCCATCCGGGACTAGCGGGAGCCCCTAACACAGATACGCAGTATTTT,CASSHPGLAGAPNTDTQYF
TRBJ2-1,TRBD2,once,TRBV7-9,TGTGCCAGCAGCCTCCAAGCGGGAGGAAATGAGCAGTTCTTC,CASSLQAGGNEQFF
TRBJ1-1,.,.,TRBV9,TGTGCCAGCAGCGGGGACTCGGTAGACACTGAAGCTTTCTTT,CASSGDSVDTEAFF
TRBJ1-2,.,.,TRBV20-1,TGCAGTGCTAGTAATGAGTTTGGCTATGGCTACACCTTC,CSASNEFGYGYTF